The 12 T cell receptor beta chains in this list originate from one sample, sequenced in a study of T cells in Graves' hyperthyroidism and ophthalmopathy. The CDR3 regions of TCR beta were amplified from RNA transcripts. The TCR CDR3 was amplified in a first-round RT-PCR using the HTBI primer set. TCRdb recomputed calls from the multiplex PCR reads with MiXCR, one row per CDR3 protein. The table records about 660,000 distinct CDR3 sequences, 40% to 55% of them present only once. Specimen: peripheral blood or thyroid tissue (not recorded which). The receptor set was obtained from an adult man with Graves' disease, either hyperthyroidism or ophthalmopathy (not recorded which).

This clonotype showed up many times. This sequence joins TRBV5-1 and TRBJ1-1; 8 nucleotides line up with TRBD1. In germline, CDR1 is SGHRS, CDR2 YFSETQ. The V segment lost 4 bases and the J segment 7 bases; nucleotides outside the gene matches: 9. The CDR3 has 14 residues. DNA of the CDR3: TGCGCCAGCAGCCGAGGACAGGGAGGGGTTGAAGCTTTCTTT. The encoded protein is CASSRGQGGVEAFF.

The J gene is TRBJ1-4, the V gene TRBV29-1, with D perhaps matching TRBD1 (5 bases). V lost 4 bases and J lost 7, with 13 bases in between. CDR3 length equals 13 residues. Germline lookup yields CDR1 SQVTM and CDR2 ANQGSEA. The CDR3 DNA reads TGCAGCGTTGCAGGGTTTGGGGCTGAAAAACTGTTTTTT. Its translation is CSVAGFGAEKLFF.

The rearrangement links TRBV20-1 to TRBJ1-6; 8 bases are a match to TRBD1. The CDR3 loop spans 14 amino acids. Germline CDR1 reads DFQATT; CDR2 reads SNEGSKA (reference sequence). V trimming: 3 bases; J trimming: 10 bases; junction bases outside the gene matches: 8. For the CDR3, the DNA is TGCAGTGCTAGGAGGCAGGGGGCAAAGTCACCCCTCCACTTT. It specifies CSARRQGAKSPLHF.

The chain employs TRBV6-4 and TRBJ1-2, with 9 nucleotides matching TRBD1. After removal of 5 bases from V and 8 bases from J, the junction contained 15 bases not matched to a gene. The CDR3 sequence is 16 residues long. CDR1 and CDR2 (germline): MRHNA, SNTAGT. The CDR3 here is CASSPRTGVPSYGYTF. CDR3 coding DNA: TGTGCCAGCAGTCCCCGGACAGGGGTTCCTAGCTACGGCTACACCTTC.

The chain couples TRBV7-6 to TRBJ2-2, with 11 bases lining up with TRBD1. Germline V lookup: CDR1 SGHVS, CDR2 FNYEAQ. The CDR3 consists of 17 residues. The V and J ends lost 5 bases and 6 bases, in that order; junction bases with no gene match: 11. The DNA of the CDR3 is TGTGCCAGCAGCCCCCGCGGGGACAGGGGGTTTGCCGGGGAGCTGTTTTTT. Its translation: CASSPRGDRGFAGELFF. The whole variable domain, filled in from reference TRBV7-6 and TRBJ2-2, reads GAGVSQSPRYKVTKRGQDVALRCDPISGHVSLYWYRQALGQGPEFLTYFNYEAQQDKSGLPNDRFSAERPEGSISTLTIQRTEQRDSAMYRCASSPRGDRGFAGELFFGEGSRLTVL.

There are a few counts of this clonotype. The CDR3 DNA reads as TGTGCCAGCGGAAAAGTTGGGGCCAACGTCCTGACTTTC. Translating it yields CASGKVGANVLTF. This chain joins TRBV10-3 and TRBJ2-6; D gene uncertain. The CDR3 contains 13 residues. CDR1 is ENHRY and CDR2 is SYGVKD in the germline V gene. V was shortened by 10 bases and J by 3 bases, with 10 bases between the two germline ends.

Worth noting for this clonotype: Possible read error: a much larger clone is one base away. The chain recombines TRBV20-1 with TRBJ2-5; D is unclear. Trimming removed 3 bases at V and 2 bases at J, with 10 bases between. CDR1 is DFQATT, CDR2 SNEGSKA, per germline (reference sequence). The CDR3 totals 13 residues. The CDR3 is CSASSSLQETQYF. CDR3 coding DNA: TGCAGTGCTAGTTCGTCGTTGCAAGAGACCCAGTACTTC.

The rearrangement joins TRBV20-1 to TRBJ2-7, with 9 bases identical to TRBD2. Germline V gene sequence: CDR1 DFQATT, CDR2 SNEGSKA (reference sequence). J was trimmed by 5 bases and V by 1 base; bases with no gene match: 9. CDR3 length: 15 residues. The CDR3 DNA reads TGCAGTGCTAGAGGGGTAGCGGGAGAATGGGACGAGCAGTACTTC. Translation: CSARGVAGEWDEQYF.

This clonotype was recorded a few times. The rearrangement uses TRBV19 and TRBJ2-5; D gene ambiguous. The CDR3 has 14 residues. V was pared by 3 bases and J by 1 base, with 9 bases between. Germline lookup yields CDR1 LNHDA and CDR2 SQIVND (reference sequence). The CDR3 region has the DNA TGTGCCAGTAGTATCGGGCTACTCCAAGAGACCCAGTACTTC. This codes for CASSIGLLQETQYF. Looking up the rest from reference TRBV19 and TRBJ2-5 gives the full variable domain: DGGITQSPKYLFRKEGQNVTLSCEQNLNHDAMYWYRQDPGQGLRLIYYSQIVNDFQKGDIAEGYSVSREKKESFPLTVTSAQKNPTAFYLCASSIGLLQETQYFGPGTRLLVL.

This clonotype was picked up one time. CDR3 coding DNA: TGCAGTGCGAGCGACAGGGAGGGCCGGAAGACCCAGTACTTC. Protein: CSASDREGRKTQYF. V and J are TRBV20-1 and TRBJ2-5; D may correspond to TRBD1 or TRBD2 (7 bases each). CDR1 and CDR2 from the germline V gene are DFQATT and SNEGSKA (reference sequence). Trimming pared 6 bases from V and 6 bases from J, leaving 20 bases between. The CDR3 is made up of 14 amino acids.

In its sample, this clonotype was seen many times. This rearrangement joins TRBV10-2 to TRBJ2-5; TRBD1 might be the D (6 bases). This CDR3 comprises 13 residues. From germline, CDR1 is WSHSY and CDR2 SAAADI. Between the trimmed V and J ends, which lost 4 bases and 4 bases, there was a span of 10 bases. CDR3 sequence reads: CASSVTRGETQYF. CDR3 in DNA: TGCGCCAGCAGTGTCACCAGGGGAGAGACCCAGTACTTC.

The rearrangement uses TRBV13 and TRBJ1-1; D uncertain. Trimming stripped 1 base from V and 11 bases from J, with 11 bases between. CDR3 size: 12 residues. CDR1 and CDR2 (germline): PRHDT, FYEKMQ (reference sequence). The chain's CDR3 is CASSLVPQEAFF. The CDR3 bases are TGTGCCAGCAGCTTAGTTCCCCAAGAGGCTTTCTTT.